The clone carrying this T cell receptor beta chain was seen more than once but under ten times. The target antigen is unknown. Genes and germline come from the mouse. Read coverage stops 1 residue before the CDR3 terminus; the germline J gene supplies the remainder. The entry originates in a study of tissue T cells after allogeneic stem cell transplantation. CDR1 is KGHPV, CDR2 FQNQEV, per germline (reference sequence). V was cut by 2 bases and J by 4 bases, with 11 bases left in between. This CDR3 comprises 14 residues. The time point denotes: mouse harvest day 14 after allogeneic transplant. Mouse grafts combined 10^7 T-cell-depleted bone marrow cells with 10^6 splenic CD5+ T cells. TCRbeta CDR3 was sequenced at survey depth with template counts. Libraries were prepared by immunoSEQ multiplex PCR; TCRdb keeps only in-frame clonotypes and omits some of them. This sample has thousands of clones, with 45% to 50% found just once.

Notes on the study in general: Blood and spleen captured only part of the tissue TCR repertoire. Anatomically similar tissues had similar TCR repertoires within each patient.

V gene TRBV26 combines with J gene TRBJ1-1; possibly TRBD1 for D (6 bases). This TCR derives from a female BALB/c mouse given C57BL/6 T cells with graft-versus-host disease after an allogeneic hematopoietic cell transplant. The specimen sequenced was gut tissue. The CDR3 sequence is CASSLGRGGTEVFF. CDR3 DNA, as far as it was read: TGTGCCAGCAGTCTGGGCAGGGGAGGCACAGAAGTCTTC.